This T cell receptor (beta chain) was observed in a study of T cells in Graves' hyperthyroidism and ophthalmopathy. Study-wide context: Blood from the periphery was taken at initial diagnosis, before any treatment.

CDR3 length: 12 residues. Germline V gene sequence: CDR1 SQVTM, CDR2 ANQGSEA. V lost 2 bases and J lost 3; bases outside the gene matches: 0. Authors of the study amplified TCR beta CDR3 regions from RNA transcripts. HTBI primers drove first-round RT-PCR of the TCR CDR3. TCRdb fed the multiplex PCR reads into MiXCR, producing one record per CDR3 protein. The sample has around 350,000 distinct CDR3 sequences, roughly a sixth seen once. This clonotype came up a few times. This receptor was taken from a woman aged 25 to 39 with Graves' hyperthyroidism that later progressed to Graves' ophthalmopathy. V is TRBV29-1 and J is TRBJ1-1; 7 bases agree with TRBD1. The sequenced sample consisted of blood. The CDR3 coding sequence is TGCAGCGTTGAACAGGGGGACACTGAAGCTTTCTTT. Protein product: CSVEQGDTEAFF.